The following is a T cell receptor beta chain sequence with its context. Other DNA sequences within the sample encode an identical CDR3. V was shortened by 0 bases and J by 1 base, with 6 bases between the two germline ends. Germline CDR1 and CDR2: SEHNR and FQNEAQ (reference sequence). CDR3 length equals 14 residues. Authors' data handling: Estimated nucleated cell counts came from reference gene primer amplification. The data were produced by immunoSEQ multiplex PCR, yet TCRdb's version contains in-frame clones alone and is incomplete. V, J and clone size are taken as reported in that table, and D and trimming were inferred from the DNA itself. The sample holds about 140,000 clones, roughly 81% seen once. This entry comes from a study of blood T cell repertoires in COVID-19. Study overall: Sources were T cells, B-cell-depleted T cells, or PBMCs; the material itself was cDNA or gDNA.

The origin of this receptor is a woman aged 50 to 60 with active or convalescent COVID-19. Sequenced: peripheral blood. J is TRBJ1-1 and V is TRBV7-9; D is uncertain. The CDR3: CASSLATANTEAFF. The CDR3 DNA reads TGTGCCAGCAGCTTAGCCACAGCGAACACTGAAGCTTTCTTT.